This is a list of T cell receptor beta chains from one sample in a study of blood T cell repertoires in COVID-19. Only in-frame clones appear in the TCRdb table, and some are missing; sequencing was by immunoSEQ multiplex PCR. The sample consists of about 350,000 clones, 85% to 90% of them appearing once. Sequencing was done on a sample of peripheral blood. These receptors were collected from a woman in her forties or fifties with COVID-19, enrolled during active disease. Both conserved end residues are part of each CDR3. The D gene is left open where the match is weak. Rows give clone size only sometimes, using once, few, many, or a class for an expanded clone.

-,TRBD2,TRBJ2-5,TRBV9,TGTGCCAGCTCTCCCCGGGGGGGGTACCAAGAGACCCAGTACTTC,CASSPRGGYQETQYF
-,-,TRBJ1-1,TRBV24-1,TGTGCCACCAGGACTTCAGGGGATAGTAACACTGAAGCTTTCTTT,CATRTSGDSNTEAFF
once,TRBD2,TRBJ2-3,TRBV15,TGTGCCACCAGCGAAGAGGGCGGGAGGTTACGAGATACGCAGTATTTT,CATSEEGGRLRDTQYF
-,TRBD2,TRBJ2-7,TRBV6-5,TGTGCCAGCAGTCGCGGGAGCTCCTACGAGCAGTACTTC,CASSRGSSYEQYF
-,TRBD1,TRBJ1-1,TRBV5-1,TGCGCCAGCAACTTCGACAGGGCCACTGAAGCTTTCTTT,CASNFDRATEAFF
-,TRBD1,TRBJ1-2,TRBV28,TGTGCCAGCAGTTCTGCCCTCCGGGACAGGGGGAACTATGGCTACACCTTC,CASSSALRDRGNYGYTF
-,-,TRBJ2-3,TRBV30,TGTGCCTGGAGTATCAGTGATACGCAGTATTTT,CAWSISDTQYF
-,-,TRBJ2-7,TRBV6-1,TGTGCCAGCAGTGAACTTGTGAGACTAGGGATTAATGAGCAGTACTTC,CASSELVRLGINEQYF
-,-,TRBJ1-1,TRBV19,TGTGCCAGTATTGAAGAGGGTTCGAGGACTGAAGCTTTCTTT,CASIEEGSRTEAFF
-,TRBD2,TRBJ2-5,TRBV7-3,TGTGCCAGCAGCTTAAGAGGGAGGGCCAAACTTGGAGAGACCCAGTACTTC,CASSLRGRAKLGETQYF
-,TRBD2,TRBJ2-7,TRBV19,TGTGCCAGTCGCCTAGCGGGAGGTGATGAGCAGTACTTC,CASRLAGGDEQYF
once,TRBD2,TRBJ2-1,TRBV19,TGTGCCAGTAGTATAACCCCCGGGACTAGGTACAATGAGCAGTTCTTC,CASSITPGTRYNEQFF
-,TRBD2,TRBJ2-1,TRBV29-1,TGCAGCTATAGCGGGAGTCATGAGCAGTTCTTC,CSYSGSHEQFF
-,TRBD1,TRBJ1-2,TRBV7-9,TGTGCCAGCAGCTTTACGGACAGGGGGCATGGCTACACCTTC,CASSFTDRGHGYTF